This T cell receptor beta chain was sequenced in a study of blood T cell repertoires in COVID-19. Background on the study: PBMCs, B-cell-depleted T cells, or T cells were the source of the cDNA or gDNA that made up the material.

The CDR3 totals 13 residues. CDR1 and CDR2 from the germline V gene are SGHKS and YYEKEE (reference sequence). Trimming stripped 2 bases from V and 6 bases from J, with 11 bases between. TCRdb's copy holds only in-frame clones and misses some; the assay was immunoSEQ multiplex PCR. The table has roughly 200,000 clones, 70% to 90% seen once. This chain links TRBV5-5 with TRBJ1-2; D unresolved. The sample comprised PBMCs or T cells enriched from blood (not recorded which). This TCR derives from a woman aged 50 to 60 in a cohort exposed to, infected with or recovered from COVID-19 (not recorded which). CDR3 residues: CASSFSQTNGYTF. In nucleotides, the CDR3 is TGTGCCAGCAGCTTTTCACAGACTAATGGCTACACCTTC.